The present T cell receptor (beta chain) was sequenced within a study of identical twins. The V gene end was trimmed by 4 bases and the J gene end by 6 bases; junction bases not matched to a gene: 12. This CDR3 spans 17 amino acids. In germline, CDR1 is SGHTA, CDR2 FQGNSA. TCRdb independently ran MiXCR on the 5' RACE reads; one entry per CDR3 protein. This table has around 230,000 distinct CDR3 sequences, around 10% appearing once. About this clonotype: What it binds is unknown.

Study-wide results and caveats: Within cord blood, abundant beta clonotypes carried fewer insertions, but memory repertoires showed no such trend. Partly confounded zero-insertion analyses could result from invariant MAIT and iNKT cells. There was an excess of low generation probability in the out-of-frame alpha sequences that twins shared.

The sequenced material came from memory (CD45RO+) T cells sorted from blood. The TCR originated in a woman aged 18-29 years in good health. The V and J genes are TRBV7-2 and TRBJ2-3, with 11 bases that match TRBD2. The CDR3 DNA reads as TGTGCCAGCAGCTCCACGATAGCGGGAGGGCCGAGGGATACGCAGTATTTT. Protein: CASSSTIAGGPRDTQYF.